The sequence of this T cell receptor (beta chain) was determined in a study of beta chain features in type 1 diabetes. V was cut by 2 bases and J by 0 bases, with 6 bases left in between. Germline CDR1 SNHLY, CDR2 FYNNEI. This CDR3 is 14 amino acids long. Expressed TCRB transcripts were sequenced, since all the RNA that had been isolated was reverse transcribed. Produced via immunoSEQ multiplex PCR; TCRdb's table is partial and in-frame only. The sample holds 200,000 to 250,000 clones, roughly 10% seen once. This clone has only a few counts. The same CDR3 also results from other DNA sequences found in this sample. Each donor gave one heparinised blood draw averaging around 120 mL.

This clonotype was obtained from a young man in good health. This chain connects TRBV2 to TRBJ2-3; no firm D call. The sample was central memory CD4+ T cells from blood. CDR3 nucleotide sequence: TGTGCCAGCAGTGAAAGCTGGAGCACAGATACGCAGTATTTT. This gives the protein CASSESWSTDTQYF.